The T cell receptor beta chain under discussion was sequenced for a study of blood T cell repertoires in COVID-19. Overall study: Sites across the United States, Italy and Spain contributed samples from acute and convalescent COVID-19. In each case, the material was cDNA or gDNA derived from T cells, B-cell-depleted T cells, or PBMCs.

The CDR3 totals 14 residues. CDR1 is MNHNY and CDR2 is SVGAGI in the germline V gene (reference sequence). Trimming removed 2 bases from V and 2 bases from J; junction bases left unmatched: 2. Authors' processing steps: By means of reference gene primer amplification, nucleated cell counts were estimated. Only in-frame clones appear in the TCRdb table, and some are missing; sequencing was by immunoSEQ multiplex PCR. Clone size and the V and J calls come from that table; the DNA yielded D and trimming. The data hold hundreds of thousands of clones, with roughly four fifths observed a single time. The sample consisted of peripheral blood. This chain connects TRBV6-6 to TRBJ1-2, with 7 bases matching TRBD1. The TCR originated in a woman in her fifties or sixties with acute or convalescent COVID-19. CDR3 residues: CASSYPGQNYGYTF. For the CDR3, the DNA is TGTGCCAGCAGTTACCCGGGACAGAACTATGGCTACACCTTC.